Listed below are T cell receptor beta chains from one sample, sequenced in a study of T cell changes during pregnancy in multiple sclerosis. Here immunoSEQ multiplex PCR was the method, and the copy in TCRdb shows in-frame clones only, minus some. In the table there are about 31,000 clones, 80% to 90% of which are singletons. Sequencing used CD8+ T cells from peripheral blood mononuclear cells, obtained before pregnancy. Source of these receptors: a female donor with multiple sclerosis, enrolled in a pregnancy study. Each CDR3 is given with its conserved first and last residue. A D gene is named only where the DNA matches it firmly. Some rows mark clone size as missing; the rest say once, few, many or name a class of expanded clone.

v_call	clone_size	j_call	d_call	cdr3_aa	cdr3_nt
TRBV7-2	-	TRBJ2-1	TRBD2	CASSPPGGYNEQFF	TGTGCCAGCAGCCCGCCGGGGGGTTACAATGAGCAGTTCTTC
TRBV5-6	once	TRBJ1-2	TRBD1	CASSTPDRAPGYTF	TGTGCCAGCAGCACCCCGGACAGGGCCCCTGGCTACACCTTC
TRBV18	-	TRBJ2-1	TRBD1	CASSPQGQVREQFF	TGTGCCAGCTCACCTCAGGGACAGGTACGTGAGCAGTTCTTC
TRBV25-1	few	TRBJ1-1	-	CASSAFNTEAFF	TGTGCCAGCAGTGCGTTTAACACTGAAGCTTTCTTT
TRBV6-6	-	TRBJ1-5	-	CASSRSRDNNQPQHF	TGTGCCAGCAGTCGAAGCCGGGACAACAATCAGCCCCAGCATTTT
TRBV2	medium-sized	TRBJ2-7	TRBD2	CAGGTSGHYEQYF	TGTGCCGGCGGGACTAGCGGGCACTACGAGCAGTACTTC
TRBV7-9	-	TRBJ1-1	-	CASSSPEGAMNTEAFF	TGTGCCAGCAGCTCCCCGGAGGGAGCCATGAACACTGAAGCTTTCTTT
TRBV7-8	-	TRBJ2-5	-	CASSSLLAGEETQYF	TGTGCCAGCAGCTCCCTCCTAGCTGGGGAGGAGACCCAGTACTTC
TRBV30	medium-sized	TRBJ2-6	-	CAWSVMPSGGGANVLTF	TGTGCCTGGAGTGTTATGCCTTCCGGAGGTGGGGCCAACGTCCTGACTTTC
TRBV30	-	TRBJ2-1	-	CAWSERALSYNEQFF	TGTGCCTGGAGTGAGCGGGCGCTATCCTACAATGAGCAGTTCTTC
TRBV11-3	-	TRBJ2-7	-	CASSLDWESSYEQYF	TGTGCCAGCAGCTTAGACTGGGAGAGCTCCTACGAGCAGTACTTC
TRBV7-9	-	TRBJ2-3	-	CASSSAGRGEADTQYF	TGTGCCAGCAGCTCCGCCGGCAGGGGAGAAGCAGATACGCAGTATTTT
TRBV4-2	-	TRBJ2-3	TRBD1	CASRDRDTYTQYF	TGTGCCAGCCGGGACAGGGATACGTATACGCAGTATTTT
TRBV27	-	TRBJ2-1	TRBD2	CASSWGGGDNEQFF	TGTGCCAGCAGTTGGGGCGGGGGGGACAATGAGCAGTTCTTC
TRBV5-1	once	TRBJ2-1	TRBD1	CASSYRGESYNEQFF	TGCGCCAGCAGCTACAGGGGGGAATCCTACAATGAGCAGTTCTTC